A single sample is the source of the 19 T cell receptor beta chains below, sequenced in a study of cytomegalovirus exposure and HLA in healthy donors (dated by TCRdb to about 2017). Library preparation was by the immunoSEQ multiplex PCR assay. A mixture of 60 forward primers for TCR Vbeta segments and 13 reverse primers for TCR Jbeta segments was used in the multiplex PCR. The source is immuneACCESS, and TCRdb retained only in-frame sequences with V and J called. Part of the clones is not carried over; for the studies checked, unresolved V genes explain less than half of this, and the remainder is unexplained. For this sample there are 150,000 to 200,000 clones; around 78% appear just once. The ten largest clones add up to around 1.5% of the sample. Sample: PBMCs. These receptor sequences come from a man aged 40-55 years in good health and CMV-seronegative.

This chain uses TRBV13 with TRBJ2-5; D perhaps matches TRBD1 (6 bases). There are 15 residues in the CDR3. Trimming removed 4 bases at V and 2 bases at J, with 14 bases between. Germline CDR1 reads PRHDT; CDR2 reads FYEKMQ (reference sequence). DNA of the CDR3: TGTGCCAGCAGCTCGCAGGGGCCTTTACAAGAGACCCAGTACTTC. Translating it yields CASSSQGPLQETQYF.

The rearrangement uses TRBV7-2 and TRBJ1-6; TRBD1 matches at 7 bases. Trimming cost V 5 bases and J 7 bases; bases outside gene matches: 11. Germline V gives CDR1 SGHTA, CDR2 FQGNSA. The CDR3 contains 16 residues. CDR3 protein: CASSRTGTVVNSPLHF. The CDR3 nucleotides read TGTGCCAGCAGCCGAACCGGGACAGTGGTAAATTCACCCCTCCACTTT.

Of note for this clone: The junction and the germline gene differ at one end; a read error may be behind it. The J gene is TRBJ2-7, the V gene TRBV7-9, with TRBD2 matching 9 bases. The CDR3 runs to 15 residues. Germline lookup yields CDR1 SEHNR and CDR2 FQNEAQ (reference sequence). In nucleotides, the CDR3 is TGTTCCAGCAGCCCGGGACTAGCAAGAGCCTACGAGCAGTACTTC. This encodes CSSSPGLARAYEQYF.

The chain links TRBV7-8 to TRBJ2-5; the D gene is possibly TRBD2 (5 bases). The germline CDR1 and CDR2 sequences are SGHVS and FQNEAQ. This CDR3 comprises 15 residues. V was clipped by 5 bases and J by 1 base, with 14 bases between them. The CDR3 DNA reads TGTGCCAGCAGCCTCCGTAGCGTAATCCAAGAGACCCAGTACTTC. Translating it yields CASSLRSVIQETQYF.

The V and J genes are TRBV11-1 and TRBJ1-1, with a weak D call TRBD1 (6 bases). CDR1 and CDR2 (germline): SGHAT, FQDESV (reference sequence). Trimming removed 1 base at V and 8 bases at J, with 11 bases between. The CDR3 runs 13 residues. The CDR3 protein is CASSLGPTGEAFF. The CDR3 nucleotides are TGTGCCAGCAGCTTAGGCCCCACAGGGGAAGCTTTCTTT.

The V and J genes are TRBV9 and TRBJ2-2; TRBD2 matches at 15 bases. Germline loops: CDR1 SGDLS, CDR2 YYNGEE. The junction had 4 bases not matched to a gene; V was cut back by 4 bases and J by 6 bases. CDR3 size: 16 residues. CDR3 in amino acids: CASSPRTSGRAGELFF. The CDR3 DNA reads TGTGCCAGCAGCCCTCGGACTAGCGGGAGGGCCGGGGAGCTGTTTTTT.

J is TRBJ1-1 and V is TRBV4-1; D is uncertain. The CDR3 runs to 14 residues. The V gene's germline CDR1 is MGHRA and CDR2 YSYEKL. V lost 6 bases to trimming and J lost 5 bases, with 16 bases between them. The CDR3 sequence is CASSRGIGITEAFF. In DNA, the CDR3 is TGCGCCAGCAGTCGAGGGATTGGAATTACTGAAGCTTTCTTT.

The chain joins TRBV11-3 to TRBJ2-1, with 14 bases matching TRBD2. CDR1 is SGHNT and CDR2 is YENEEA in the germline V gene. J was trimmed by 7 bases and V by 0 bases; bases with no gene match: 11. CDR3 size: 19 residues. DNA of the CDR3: TGTGCCAGCAGCTTAGACCCCCGACTAGCGGGAGGGCCGGGTAATGAGCAGTTCTTC. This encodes CASSLDPRLAGGPGNEQFF.

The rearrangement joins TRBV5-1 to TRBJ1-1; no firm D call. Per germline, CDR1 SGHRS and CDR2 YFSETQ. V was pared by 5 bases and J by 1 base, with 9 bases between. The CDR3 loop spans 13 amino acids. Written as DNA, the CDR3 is TGCGCCAGCAGGTCGGTCTGGAACACTGAAGCTTTCTTT. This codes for CASRSVWNTEAFF.

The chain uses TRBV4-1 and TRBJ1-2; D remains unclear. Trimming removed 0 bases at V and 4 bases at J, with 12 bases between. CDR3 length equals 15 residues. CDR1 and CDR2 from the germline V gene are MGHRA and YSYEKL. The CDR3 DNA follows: TGCGCCAGCAGCCAAGACGGTGGAGGGATCTATGGCTACACCTTC. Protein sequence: CASSQDGGGIYGYTF.

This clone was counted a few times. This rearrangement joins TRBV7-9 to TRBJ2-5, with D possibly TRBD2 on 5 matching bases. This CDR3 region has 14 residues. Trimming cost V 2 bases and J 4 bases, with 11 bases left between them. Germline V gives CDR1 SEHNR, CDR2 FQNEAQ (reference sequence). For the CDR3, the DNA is TGTGCCAGCAGCTTATTCGGGGTCGGAGAGACCCAGTACTTC. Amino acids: CASSLFGVGETQYF.

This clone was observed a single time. The CDR3 sequence is CASSRGQGARETQYF. CDR3 coding DNA: TGTGCCAGCTCGCGGGGACAGGGGGCTCGGGAGACCCAGTACTTC. This chain joins TRBV18 and TRBJ2-5; 12 bases are a match to TRBD1. CDR3 size: 15 residues. V gave up 6 bases and J gave up 5 bases; unmatched junction bases: 7. Germline V lookup: CDR1 KGHSH, CDR2 LQKENI.

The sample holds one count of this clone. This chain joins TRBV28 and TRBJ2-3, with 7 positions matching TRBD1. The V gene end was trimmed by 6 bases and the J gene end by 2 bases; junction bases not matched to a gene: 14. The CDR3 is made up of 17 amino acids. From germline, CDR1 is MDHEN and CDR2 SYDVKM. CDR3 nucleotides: TGTGCCAGCAGGCATCTAACCGGGACAGCGATCACAGATACGCAGTATTTT. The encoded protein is CASRHLTGTAITDTQYF.

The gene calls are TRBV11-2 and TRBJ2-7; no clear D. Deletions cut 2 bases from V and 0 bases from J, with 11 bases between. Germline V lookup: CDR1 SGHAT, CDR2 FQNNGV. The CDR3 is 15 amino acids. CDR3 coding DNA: TGTGCCAGCAGCTTATCACGCAGTAGCTCCTACGAGCAGTACGTC. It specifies CASSLSRSSSYEQYV.

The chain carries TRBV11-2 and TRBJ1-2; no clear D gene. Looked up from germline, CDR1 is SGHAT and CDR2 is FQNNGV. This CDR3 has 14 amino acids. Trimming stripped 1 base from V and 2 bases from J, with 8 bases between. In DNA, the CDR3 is TGTGCCAGCAGCTTAGGGCACATCAACTATGGCTACACCTTC. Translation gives CASSLGHINYGYTF.

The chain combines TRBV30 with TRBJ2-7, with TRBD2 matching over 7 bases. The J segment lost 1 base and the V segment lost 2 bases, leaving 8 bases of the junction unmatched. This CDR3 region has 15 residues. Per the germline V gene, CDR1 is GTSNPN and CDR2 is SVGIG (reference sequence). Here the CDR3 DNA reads TGTGCCTGGAGTAGAGGACTAGAGAATTCCTACGAGCAGTACTTC. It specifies CAWSRGLENSYEQYF.

CDR3 region: CASSQDQGTSGKEQFF. In DNA, the CDR3 is TGCGCCAGCAGCCAAGATCAAGGGACTAGCGGAAAAGAGCAGTTCTTC. The chain recombines TRBV4-1 with TRBJ2-1; 11 bases fit TRBD2. The CDR3 length is 16 residues. Germline V gene data show CDR1 as MGHRA and CDR2 as YSYEKL. Germline trimming cut 0 bases from V and 10 bases from J; bases unmatched to any gene: 8.

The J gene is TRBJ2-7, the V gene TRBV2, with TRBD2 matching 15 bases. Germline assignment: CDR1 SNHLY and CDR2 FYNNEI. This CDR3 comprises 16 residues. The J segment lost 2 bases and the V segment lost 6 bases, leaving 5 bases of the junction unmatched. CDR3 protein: CASRDGLAGGPYEQYV. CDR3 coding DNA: TGTGCCAGCAGGGATGGACTAGCGGGAGGGCCCTACGAGCAGTACGTC.

CDR3 DNA sequence: TGTGCCAGCAGCTCACTGGGACAGCAGAACACCGGGGAGCTGTTTTTT. Protein: CASSSLGQQNTGELFF. This sequence joins TRBV7-3 and TRBJ2-2, with 7 bases identical to TRBD1. The germline V gene encodes CDR1 SGHTA and CDR2 FQGTGA. Germline trimming cut 4 bases from V and 1 base from J; bases unmatched to any gene: 6. The CDR3 consists of 16 residues.